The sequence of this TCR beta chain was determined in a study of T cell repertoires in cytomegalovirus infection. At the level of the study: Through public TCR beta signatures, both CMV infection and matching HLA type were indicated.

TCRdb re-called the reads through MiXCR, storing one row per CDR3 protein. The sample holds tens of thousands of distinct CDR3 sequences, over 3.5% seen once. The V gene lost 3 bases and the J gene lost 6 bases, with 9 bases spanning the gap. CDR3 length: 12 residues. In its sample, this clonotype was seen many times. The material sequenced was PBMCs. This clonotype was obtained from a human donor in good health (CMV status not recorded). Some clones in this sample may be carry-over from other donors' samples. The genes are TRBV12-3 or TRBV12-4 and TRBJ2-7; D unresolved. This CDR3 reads CASSFSRAEQYF. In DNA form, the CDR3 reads TGTGCCAGCAGTTTTTCACGGGCCGAGCAGTACTTC.